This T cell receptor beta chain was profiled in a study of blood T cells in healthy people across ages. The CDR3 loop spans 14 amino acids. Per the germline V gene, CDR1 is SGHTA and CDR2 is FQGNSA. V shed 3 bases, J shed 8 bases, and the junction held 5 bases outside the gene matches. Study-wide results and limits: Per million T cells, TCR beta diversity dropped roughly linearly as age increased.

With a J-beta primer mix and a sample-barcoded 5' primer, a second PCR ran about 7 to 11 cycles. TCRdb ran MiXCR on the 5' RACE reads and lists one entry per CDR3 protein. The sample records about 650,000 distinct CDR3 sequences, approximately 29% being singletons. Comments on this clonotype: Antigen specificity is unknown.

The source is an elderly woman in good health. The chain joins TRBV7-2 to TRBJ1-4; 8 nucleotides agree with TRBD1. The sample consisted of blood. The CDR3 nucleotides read TGTGCCAGCAGCTTTGACAGGGGTGCCGAAAAACTGTTTTTT. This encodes CASSFDRGAEKLFF.